The following is a TCR beta chain sequence with its context. The ends were cut back, 8 bases at V and 2 bases at J, with 16 bases in the middle. CDR1 is WNHNN and CDR2 is SYGVQD in the germline V gene (reference sequence). This CDR3 is 16 amino acids long. Clinical history as reported by participants underpinned cohort assignment. Each exposed participant met a COVID-19 case in the 2 weeks preceding study entry. This sample stems from a study of blood T cell repertoires in COVID-19. Whole-study context: Spain, Italy and the United States supplied samples that represented acute and convalescent COVID-19. Sources were T cells, B-cell-depleted T cells, or PBMCs; the material itself was cDNA or gDNA.

Profiled with immunoSEQ multiplex PCR; TCRdb holds only in-frame clones, not every one. The sample has 350,000 or so clones, approximately 91% seen once; the top ten hold just over 1%. V is TRBV10-1 and J is TRBJ2-6; D might be TRBD2 (6 bases). Sequenced sample: PBMCs or T cells enriched from blood (not recorded which). The TCR was taken from a woman under 40 who had been exposed to COVID-19. CDR3 DNA sequence: TGCGCCAGCGGGTGGGCGGGGTTCCCTGGGGCCAACGTCCTGACTTTC. It is translated as CASGWAGFPGANVLTF.